Below are 6 T cell receptor beta chains sequenced from a single sample in a study of T cell responses to AZD1222 COVID-19 vaccine. Sequencing was performed with immunoSEQ multiplex PCR; in TCRdb, only in-frame clones are kept and a portion is missing. In the table there are around 84,000 clones, about 86% of which are singletons. This specimen consisted of peripheral blood, obtained on day 0 of MenACWY control vaccination. These receptors were taken from an adult in good health.

This chain links TRBV5-1 with TRBJ2-3, with D unresolved. Germline values: CDR1 SGHRS, CDR2 YFSETQ. V lost 0 bases and J 0 bases, leaving 11 bases between the germline ends. The CDR3 sequence is 16 residues long. Written as DNA, the CDR3 is TGCGCCAGCAGCTTGGATAGCACTTCTAGCACAGATACGCAGTATTTT. Translation gives CASSLDSTSSTDTQYF.

The chain employs TRBV30 and TRBJ1-2; 8 positions agree with TRBD1. Germline V lookup: CDR1 GTSNPN, CDR2 SVGIG (reference sequence). The CDR3 consists of 13 residues. V shed 7 bases, J shed 3 bases, and the junction held 7 bases outside the gene matches. The CDR3 region has the DNA TGTGCCTACAGGACAGGGCAGGACTATGGCTACACCTTC. Translated: CAYRTGQDYGYTF. The full variable domain, with the rest looked up from reference TRBV30 and TRBJ1-2, is SQTIHQWPATLVQPVGSPLSLECTVEGTSNPNLYWYRQAAGRGLQLLFYSVGIGQISSEVPQNLSASRPQDRQFILSSKKLLLSDSGFYLCAYRTGQDYGYTFGSGTRLTVV.

This rearrangement joins TRBV30 to TRBJ2-2, with 10 bases matching TRBD1. The germline V gene has CDR1 GTSNPN and CDR2 SVGIG (reference sequence). This CDR3 spans 14 amino acids. Trimming cost V 5 bases and J 0 bases; bases outside gene matches: 0. The CDR3 DNA is TGTGCCTGGGACAGGGGGCCGAACACCGGGGAGCTGTTTTTT. Translating it yields CAWDRGPNTGELFF.

J is TRBJ2-1 and V is TRBV11-2, with TRBD2 matching 12 bases. CDR3 length: 15 residues. The trim removed 5 bases at V and 8 bases at J, leaving 7 bases unmatched. Germline CDR1 and CDR2: SGHAT and FQNNGV. The DNA for the CDR3 is TGTGCCAGCAGCCTTCTAGCGGGGGGGTTTCATGAGCAGTTCTTC. It translates to CASSLLAGGFHEQFF.

The chain combines TRBV6-6 with TRBJ1-5; unclear D gene. V was pared by 5 bases and J by 4 bases, with 12 bases between. CDR3 length equals 14 residues. Per germline, CDR1 MNHNY and CDR2 SVGAGI (reference sequence). The CDR3 region is CASSLRLGNQPQHF. As DNA, the CDR3 is TGTGCCAGCAGTCTGCGATTGGGGAATCAGCCCCAGCATTTT.

The chain recombines TRBV14 with TRBJ1-1, with 7 bases identical to TRBD1. V was clipped by 4 bases and J by 7 bases; unmatched bases: 6. The CDR3 sequence is 13 residues long. Germline assignment: CDR1 SGHDN and CDR2 FVKESK. For the CDR3, the DNA is TGTGCCAGCAGCCGTGACAGGGATGGTGAAGCTTTCTTT. This sequence encodes CASSRDRDGEAFF.